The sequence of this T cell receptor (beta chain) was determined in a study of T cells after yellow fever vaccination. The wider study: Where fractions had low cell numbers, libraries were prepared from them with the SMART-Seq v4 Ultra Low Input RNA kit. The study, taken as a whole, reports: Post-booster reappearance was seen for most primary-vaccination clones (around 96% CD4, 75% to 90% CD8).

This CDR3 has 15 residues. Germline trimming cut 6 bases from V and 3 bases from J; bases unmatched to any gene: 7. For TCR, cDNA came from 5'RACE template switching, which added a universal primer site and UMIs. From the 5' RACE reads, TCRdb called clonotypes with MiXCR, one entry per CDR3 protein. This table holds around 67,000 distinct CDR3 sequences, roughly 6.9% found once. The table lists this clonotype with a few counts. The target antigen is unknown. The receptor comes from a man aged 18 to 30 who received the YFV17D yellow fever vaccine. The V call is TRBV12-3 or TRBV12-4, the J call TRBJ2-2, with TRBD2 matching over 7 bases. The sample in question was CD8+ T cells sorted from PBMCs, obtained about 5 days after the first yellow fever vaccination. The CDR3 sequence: CASSRLALDTGELFF. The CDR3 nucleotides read TGTGCCAGCAGCCGACTAGCATTGGACACCGGGGAGCTGTTTTTT.